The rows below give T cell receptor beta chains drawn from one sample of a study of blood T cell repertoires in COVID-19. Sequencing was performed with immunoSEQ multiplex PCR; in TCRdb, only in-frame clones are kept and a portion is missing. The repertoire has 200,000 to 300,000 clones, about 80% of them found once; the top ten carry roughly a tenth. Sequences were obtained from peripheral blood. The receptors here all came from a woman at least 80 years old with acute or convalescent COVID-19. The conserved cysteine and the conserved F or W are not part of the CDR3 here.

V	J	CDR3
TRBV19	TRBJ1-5	ASSLRGRGSNQPQH
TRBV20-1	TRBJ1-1	SALDRGDAF
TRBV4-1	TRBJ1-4	ASSQGPGQGVTTNEKLF
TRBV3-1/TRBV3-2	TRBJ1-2	ASSHSSGNYGYT
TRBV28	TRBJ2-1	ASSAPLEQF
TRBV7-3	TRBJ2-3	ASSPPGADTQY
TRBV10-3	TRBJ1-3	AIGPFTGEGGNTIY
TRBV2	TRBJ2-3	ASSDPRGAFPGDTQY
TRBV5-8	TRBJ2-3	ASSLFGGRTQY
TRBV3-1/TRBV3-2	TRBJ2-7	ASSQEQGQGYEQY
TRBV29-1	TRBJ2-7	SAGQGSSYEQY
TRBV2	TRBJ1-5	ASSERGLSNQPQH
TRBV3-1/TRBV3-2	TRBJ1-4	ASSLRGTGGEKLF
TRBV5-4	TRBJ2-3	ATCSGGHTSTDTQY
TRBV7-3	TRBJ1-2	ASSPTGQAWGYT
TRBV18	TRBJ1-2	ASLPGQGIGYT
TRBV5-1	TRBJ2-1	ASSLAGGHYNEQF
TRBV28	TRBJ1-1	ASSPIGRTGAEAF
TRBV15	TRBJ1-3	ATSRETGWGNTIY
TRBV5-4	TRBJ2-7	ASSLDRFNEQY
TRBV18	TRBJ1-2	ASSRGGQGFYGYT
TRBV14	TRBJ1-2	ASSQEAGQGHYGYT
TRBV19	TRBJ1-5	ASSEHPTSHSNQPQH
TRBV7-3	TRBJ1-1	ASSSNRNTEAF
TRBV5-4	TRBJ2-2	ASSLGDRLNTGELF
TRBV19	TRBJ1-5	ASKDWGLADSRGNQPQH
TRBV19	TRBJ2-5	ASSSDSAYQETQY
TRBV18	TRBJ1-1	ASSQTRGQTEAF
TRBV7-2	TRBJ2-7	ASSTSGGVLREQY
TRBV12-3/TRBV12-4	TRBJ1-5	ASRSTGNQPQH
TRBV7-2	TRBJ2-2	ASTQDRADTGELF
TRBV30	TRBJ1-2	AWEPADGYT
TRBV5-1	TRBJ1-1	ASSLGEGWNTEAF
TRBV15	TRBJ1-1	ATSRDYSQNTEAF
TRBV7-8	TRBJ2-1	ASSLGGDWTYNEQF
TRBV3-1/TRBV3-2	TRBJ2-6	ASSQAGLTSGANVLT
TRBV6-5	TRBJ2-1	ASSIAGGYNEQF
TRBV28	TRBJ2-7	ASSSRQGYAVEQY
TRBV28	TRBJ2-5	ASSYQTGGAETQY
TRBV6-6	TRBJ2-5	ASSSGGVGETQY
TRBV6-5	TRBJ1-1	ASTTGGWSATEAF
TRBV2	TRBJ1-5	ASTPDSRNQPQH